The 2 T cell receptor beta chains below all came from one sample that was sequenced in a study of shared clonotypes between healthy human individuals. Here immunoSEQ multiplex PCR was the method, and the copy in TCRdb shows in-frame clones only, minus some. The table lists roughly 400,000 clones, around 96% of them singletons. The specimen was memory CD8+ T cells sorted from blood. Subset of the sample: CD45RO+ cells pooled with CCR7-negative TemRA cells. All receptors derive from a man aged 25 to 45 in good health.

The chain has TRBV19 and TRBJ2-3, with TRBD2 matching over 8 bases. Germline values: CDR1 LNHDA, CDR2 SQIVND (reference sequence). The CDR3 has 14 amino acids. The CDR3 sequence is CAHLSGGAQDTQYF. In nucleotides, the CDR3 is TGTGCACACCTTTCGGGGGGGGCTCAAGATACGCAGTATTTT.

The rearrangement uses TRBV7-9 and TRBJ1-1; weak D call: TRBD1 (5 bases). This CDR3 contains 15 residues. V was shortened by 3 bases and J by 3 bases, with 14 bases between the two germline ends. Germline V lookup: CDR1 SEHNR, CDR2 FQNEAQ (reference sequence). This CDR3 reads CASSFGGVLYTEAFF. The CDR3 nucleotides are TGTGCCAGCAGCTTCGGGGGAGTGCTTTACACTGAAGCTTTCTTT. Variable domain in full (rest from reference TRBV7-9 and TRBJ1-1): DTGVSQNPRHKITKRGQNVTFRCDPISEHNRLYWYRQTLGQGPEFLTYFQNEAQLEKSRLLSDRFSAERPKGSFSTLEIQRTEQGDSAMYLCASSFGGVLYTEAFFGQGTRLTVV.